This T cell receptor (beta chain) was identified during a study of breast tumors, draining lymph nodes, adjacent tissues. Study-wide findings and caveats: Findings are consistent with lymph node origin and intratumoral expansion of most tumor T cells. Tumor repertoires ranked between lymph nodes and nontumor tissue in diversity, with V and J gene preferences.

This clonotype has a count of ten or more. Its antigen is as yet unknown. At one boundary the junction diverges from the germline segment, which might be a read error. Germline CDR1 SSHAT, CDR2 FNYEAQ (reference sequence). This CDR3 has 15 amino acids. Axillary draining lymph nodes of breast cancer patients supplied the node samples. TCRdb independently ran MiXCR on the multiplex PCR reads; one entry per CDR3 protein. The sample carries about 180,000 distinct CDR3 sequences, about 33% recorded once. The V gene is TRBV7-7, the J gene TRBJ2-5; D assignment may be TRBD1 or TRBD2 (5 bases each). Source material: axillary lymph node tissue. This receptor was identified in a female donor with breast cancer. Some clones in this sample may be carry-over from other donors' samples. DNA for the CDR3: TGTGCTAGCAGCCCTACGGGACGGAACCAAGAGACCCAGTACTTC. It yields the protein CASSPTGRNQETQYF.